The 22 T cell receptor beta chains below all came from one sample that was sequenced in a study of metastatic and nonmetastatic thyroid tumors. TCRdb re-called clones from the PCR reads using MiXCR. The sample includes 75,000 to 95,000 clones, about 12% of them seen just once. Not a single patient had been given any form of treatment at any point before undergoing thyroid surgery. Sequenced input: blood. All receptors derive from a female donor with papillary thyroid cancer or a benign thyroid nodule (not recorded which). Some clones in this sample may be carry-over from other donors' samples.

This clone was counted a few times. Given a much more abundant clone one base away, this may be a read error. Other DNA sequences in this sample translate to the same CDR3. V is TRBV29-1 and J is TRBJ1-1; 7 positions agree with TRBD1. Germline V gives CDR1 SQVTM, CDR2 ANQGSEA. V shed 4 bases and J 7 bases; nucleotides not matched to a gene: 12. The length of the CDR3 is 14 residues. The DNA of the CDR3 is TGCAGCGTTGTTCTAGACAGGGCGCGGGGTGAAGCTTTCTTT. Protein sequence: CSVVLDRARGEAFF.

In its sample, this clone was seen many times. V is TRBV7-8 and J is TRBJ2-7; no definite D call. Germline loops: CDR1 SGHVS, CDR2 FQNEAQ. There are 13 residues in the CDR3. The V end lost 4 bases, the J end lost 4 bases, and 11 bases lay between the germline ends. CDR3 in amino acids: CASSSRSSYEQYF. The CDR3 DNA is TGTGCCAGCAGCTCACGATCTTCTTACGAGCAGTACTTC.

This sequence joins TRBV12-3 or TRBV12-4 and TRBJ1-1; no firm D call. V lost 2 bases and J 2 bases, leaving 12 bases between the germline ends. CDR3 length: 15 residues. The CDR3 region is CASSLYSRFNTEAFF. The CDR3 region has the DNA TGTGCCAGCAGTTTATACAGCAGGTTTAACACTGAAGCTTTCTTT.

This clone was detected ten times or more. The V and J genes are TRBV18 and TRBJ2-1; D is uncertain. The V gene's germline CDR1 is KGHSH and CDR2 LQKENI. Trimming took off 4 bases at V and 6 bases at J, with 19 bases between the two ends. The CDR3 length is 16 residues. This CDR3 is CASSLRIPTKFNEQFF. The CDR3 DNA reads TGTGCCAGCTCACTTCGGATTCCTACGAAGTTCAATGAGCAGTTCTTC.

The table lists this clone with many counts. The CDR3, as DNA: TGTGCCAGCAGAGCCGGGGCGGGCTATGGCTACACCTTC. This encodes CASRAGAGYGYTF. V usage is TRBV6-1 and J usage is TRBJ1-2, with a tentative D call TRBD1 (5 bases). This CDR3 has 13 residues. Germline V gives CDR1 MNHNS, CDR2 SASEGT. V lost 6 bases and J 4 bases, leaving 12 bases between the germline ends.

J is TRBJ1-1 and V is TRBV7-9; D is ambiguous. The CDR3 covers 13 residues. Trimming stripped 1 base from V and 6 bases from J, with 9 bases between. Germline V gene data show CDR1 as SEHNR and CDR2 as FQNEAQ (reference sequence). CDR3 nucleotides: TGTGCCAGCAGCTTAGTGGCCGCCTCTGAAGCTTTCTTT. Residues: CASSLVAASEAFF. Full variable domain (remainder filled in from reference TRBV7-9 and TRBJ1-1): DTGVSQNPRHKITKRGQNVTFRCDPISEHNRLYWYRQTLGQGPEFLTYFQNEAQLEKSRLLSDRFSAERPKGSFSTLEIQRTEQGDSAMYLCASSLVAASEAFFGQGTRLTVV.

This clone came up many times. The chain has TRBV7-2 and TRBJ2-7; 10 nucleotides align to TRBD2. This CDR3 has 17 amino acids. V lost 5 bases, J lost 3 bases, and 13 bases stayed unmatched. Per germline, CDR1 SGHTA and CDR2 FQGNSA. The CDR3: CASSASGLAVSFYEQYF. The CDR3 nucleotides read TGTGCCAGCAGCGCTAGCGGACTAGCGGTTTCCTTCTACGAGCAGTACTTC.

At least ten counts were recorded for this clone. The J gene is TRBJ2-7, the V gene TRBV20-1, with D tentatively TRBD2 (6 bases). V lost 5 bases to trimming and J lost 5 bases, with 10 bases between them. In germline, CDR1 is DFQATT, CDR2 SNEGSKA (reference sequence). This CDR3 is built from 11 residues. The CDR3 sequence is CSAGGPDEQYF. The CDR3 coding sequence is TGCAGTGCTGGAGGGCCCGACGAGCAGTACTTC.

This clone has ten or more counts. The chain is built from TRBV24-1 and TRBJ2-3; 16 bases are shared with TRBD2. J gave up 1 base and V 4 bases, and 7 bases lay outside the gene matches. The V gene's germline CDR1 is KGHDR and CDR2 SFDVKD. This CDR3 has 19 residues. CDR3 coding DNA: TGTGCCACCAGTGACCCGGGACTAGCGGGAGGGCCGGGCACAGATACGCAGTATTTT. As protein: CATSDPGLAGGPGTDTQYF.

This chain joins TRBV11-3 and TRBJ2-1; no clear D. CDR1 is SGHNT, CDR2 YENEEA, per germline. V lost 5 bases to trimming and J lost 2 bases, with 10 bases between them. CDR3 length: 14 residues. The CDR3 DNA sequence: TGTGCCAGCAGCCCTACGGGTGCCTACAATGAGCAGTTCTTC. This encodes CASSPTGAYNEQFF.

This clone was found many times. The chain is built from TRBV28 and TRBJ1-6; weak D call: TRBD1 (6 bases). The CDR3 extends over 16 amino acids. Deletions cut 3 bases from V and 10 bases from J, with 19 bases between. Germline V gene data show CDR1 as MDHEN and CDR2 as SYDVKM. CDR3 nucleotide sequence: TGTGCCAGCAGTTTGGGGGGCCGGGGGGGCCGATCACCCCTCCACTTT. The encoded protein is CASSLGGRGGRSPLHF.

This clone was observed a few times. The V gene is TRBV4-3, the J gene TRBJ2-2; D gene ambiguous. Germline V gives CDR1 LGHNA, CDR2 YSLEER. CDR3 size: 15 residues. The V end was cut by 4 bases, the J end by 5 bases, with 14 bases between. CDR3 protein: CASSPRIGETGELFF. The CDR3, as DNA: TGCGCCAGCAGCCCACGGATCGGCGAGACCGGGGAGCTGTTTTTT.

This clone was observed at least ten times. The chain carries TRBV5-1 and TRBJ2-7, with D tentatively TRBD2 (6 bases). The germline CDR1 and CDR2 sequences are SGHRS and YFSETQ. The CDR3 has 15 amino acids. Trimming pared 1 base from V and 3 bases from J, leaving 14 bases between. CDR3 nucleotides: TGCGCCAGCAGCTTGTCGGGGGTTCTTAACTACGAGCAGTACTTC. Protein product: CASSLSGVLNYEQYF.

This clone has ten or more counts. This chain connects TRBV2 to TRBJ1-5; the D gene is possibly TRBD1 (6 bases). Trimming cost V 3 bases and J 2 bases, with 11 bases left between them. Per the germline V gene, CDR1 is SNHLY and CDR2 is FYNNEI. This CDR3 comprises 15 residues. CDR3 in amino acids: CASSEYGGRNQPQHF. DNA of the CDR3: TGTGCCAGCAGTGAGTACGGGGGCCGCAATCAGCCCCAGCATTTT.

This clone was seen many times. The chain uses TRBV12-3 or TRBV12-4 and TRBJ1-2; D is unresolved. The ends were cut back, 5 bases at V and 6 bases at J, with 10 bases in the middle. This CDR3 has 12 amino acids. CDR3 DNA: TGTGCCAGCAGTGAAGATCTCGATGGCTACACCTTC. It encodes CASSEDLDGYTF.

This clone has a count of ten or more. This chain uses TRBV10-3 with TRBJ2-7; D is ambiguous. This CDR3 contains 13 residues. In germline, CDR1 is ENHRY, CDR2 SYGVKD. V shed 3 bases and J shed 2 bases, with 8 bases lying between them. CDR3 sequence: CAISDGSTYEQYF. For the CDR3, the DNA is TGTGCCATCAGTGACGGATCTACCTACGAGCAGTACTTC.

In its sample, this clone was seen many times. The chain carries TRBV7-2 and TRBJ2-3; D is perhaps TRBD2 (6 bases). Germline loops: CDR1 SGHTA, CDR2 FQGNSA. CDR3 length: 16 amino acids. With 0 bases removed from V and 1 base from J, the gap between germline ends came to 11 bases. The chain's CDR3 is CASSLAGGLGTDTQYF. In nucleotides, the CDR3 is TGTGCCAGCAGCTTAGCGGGAGGTCTCGGCACAGATACGCAGTATTTT. The full variable domain, in which reference TRBV7-2 and TRBJ2-3 provide the parts outside the CDR3, is GAGVSQSPSNKVTEKGKDVELRCDPISGHTALYWYRQSLGQGLEFLIYFQGNSAPDKSGLPSDRFSAERTGGSVSTLTIQRTQQEDSAVYLCASSLAGGLGTDTQYFGPGTRLTVL.

Many counts were recorded for this clone. V is TRBV5-4 and J is TRBJ2-7, with 9 bases that match TRBD2. Germline CDR1 SGHNT, CDR2 YYREEE (reference sequence). The CDR3 has 15 residues. V lost 5 bases, J lost 6 bases, and 12 bases stayed unmatched. Here the CDR3 DNA reads TGTGCCAGCAGGACCTGGGGGCGGGAGGGCCGCGAGCAGTACTTC. This gives the protein CASRTWGREGREQYF.

There are many counts of this clone. The chain joins TRBV20-1 to TRBJ2-7; no reliable D call. Deletions cut 0 bases from V and 2 bases from J, with 14 bases between. Germline CDR1 is DFQATT and CDR2 is SNEGSKA (reference sequence). CDR3 length: 15 residues. The CDR3 region has the DNA TGCAGTGCTAGAGATGACTCCAAAAGTACCTACGAGCAGTACTTC. It encodes CSARDDSKSTYEQYF.

This clone was seen ten or more times. The junction and the germline gene differ at one end; a read error may be behind it. The chain is built from TRBV28 and TRBJ1-1; 7 positions match TRBD1. The CDR3 contains 15 residues. Germline V gene lookup returns CDR1 MDHEN and CDR2 SYDVKM. The CDR3 loop is CASSSPAGTAPEAFF. As DNA, the CDR3 is TGTGCCAGCAGTTCCCCGGCCGGGACAGCCCCTGAGGCTTTCTTT.

This clone appeared many times. This rearrangement joins TRBV13 to TRBJ2-5; D remains unclear. This CDR3 has 13 amino acids. Trimming shortened V by 5 bases and J by 6 bases, and 13 bases separated the two germline ends. CDR1 PRHDT and CDR2 FYEKMQ come from the germline V gene (reference sequence). The CDR3 region has the DNA TGTGCCAGCAGCCTCAGCGCGAAGAAGACCCAGTACTTC. Translation gives CASSLSAKKTQYF.

This clone was found many times. This sequence joins TRBV11-2 and TRBJ2-7, with 7 bases matching TRBD2. This CDR3 has 16 residues. With V trimmed by 0 bases and J by 2 bases, 7 bases remained unmatched. The germline gives CDR1 SGHAT, CDR2 FQNNGV. The CDR3 DNA sequence: TGTGCCAGCAGCTTAGACGGGGCTAGCGGCCCCTACGAGCAGTACTTC. Its protein is CASSLDGASGPYEQYF.